This TCR beta chain emerged from a study of blood T cell repertoires in COVID-19. The CDR3 covers 16 residues. Germline V gene sequence: CDR1 SGHAT, CDR2 FQNNGV. V lost 5 bases and J lost 0; bases outside the gene matches: 7. The assay was immunoSEQ multiplex PCR, and TCRdb's table has in-frame clones only and misses some. The sample has around 190,000 clones, approximately 82% seen once. The chain employs TRBV11-2 and TRBJ2-7, with 10 positions matching TRBD1. The sequence was collected from a human donor in a cohort sampled during active COVID-19. The sample consisted of peripheral blood. The CDR3 bases are TGTGCCAGCAGCGGCGGGACAGGGGATCTCTCCTACGAGCAGTACTTC. Residues: CASSGGTGDLSYEQYF.